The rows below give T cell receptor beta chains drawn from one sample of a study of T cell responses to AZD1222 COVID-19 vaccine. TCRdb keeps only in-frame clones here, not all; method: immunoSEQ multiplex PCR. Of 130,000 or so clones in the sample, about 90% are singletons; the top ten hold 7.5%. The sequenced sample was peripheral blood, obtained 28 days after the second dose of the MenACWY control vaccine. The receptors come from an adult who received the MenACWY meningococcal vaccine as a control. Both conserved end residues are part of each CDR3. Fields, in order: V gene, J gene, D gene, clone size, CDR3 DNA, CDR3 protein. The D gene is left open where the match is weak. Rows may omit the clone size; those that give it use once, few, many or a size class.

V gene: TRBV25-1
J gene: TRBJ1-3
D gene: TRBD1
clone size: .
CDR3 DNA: TGTGCCAGCAGCAGGACAGGATCCTCTGGAAACACCATATATTTT
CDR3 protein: CASSRTGSSGNTIYF

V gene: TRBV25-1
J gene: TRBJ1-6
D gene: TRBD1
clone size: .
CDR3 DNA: TGTGCCAGCAGTGTGGGACAGAGGAATTCACCCCTCCACTTT
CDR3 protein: CASSVGQRNSPLHF

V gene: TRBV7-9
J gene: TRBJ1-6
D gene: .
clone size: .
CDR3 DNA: TGTGCCAGCAGCTTAGCTGGTGAGAGGAATTCACCCCTCCACTTT
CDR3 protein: CASSLAGERNSPLHF

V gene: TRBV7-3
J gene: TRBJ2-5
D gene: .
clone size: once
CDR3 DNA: TGTGCCAGCAGCTTAAGCAGTAAAGAGACCCAGTACTTC
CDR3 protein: CASSLSSKETQYF

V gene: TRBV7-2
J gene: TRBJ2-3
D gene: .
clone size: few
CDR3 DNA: TGTGCCAGCAGCTTAGATGTTGGATCGGATACGCAGTATTTT
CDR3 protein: CASSLDVGSDTQYF

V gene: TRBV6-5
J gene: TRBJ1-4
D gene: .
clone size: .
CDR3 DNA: TGTGCCAGCAGTTACTCCGGGGCCCGGAACGAAAAACTGTTTTTT
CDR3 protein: CASSYSGARNEKLFF

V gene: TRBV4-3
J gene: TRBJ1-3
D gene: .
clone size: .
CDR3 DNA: TGCGCCAGCAGCCAGTCCCCGGGGGCTGGAAACACCATATATTTT
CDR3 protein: CASSQSPGAGNTIYF

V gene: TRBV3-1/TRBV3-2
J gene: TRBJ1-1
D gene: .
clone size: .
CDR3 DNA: TGTGCCAGCAGCCTAATAGGGTACACTGAAGCTTTCTTT
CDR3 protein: CASSLIGYTEAFF

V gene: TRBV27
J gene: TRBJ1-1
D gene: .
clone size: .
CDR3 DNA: TGTGCCAGCAGTTCAACCGGAACTGAAGCTTTCTTT
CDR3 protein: CASSSTGTEAFF

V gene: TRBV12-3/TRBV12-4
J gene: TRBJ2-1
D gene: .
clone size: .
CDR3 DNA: TGTGCCAGCAGTCAACTAGTATCACGGTTCTTC
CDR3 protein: CASSQLVSRFF

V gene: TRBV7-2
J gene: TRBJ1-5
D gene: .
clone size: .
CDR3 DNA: TGTGCCAGCAGCTTAGGGGGCCCCTATAGCAATCAGCCCCAGCATTTT
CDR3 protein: CASSLGGPYSNQPQHF

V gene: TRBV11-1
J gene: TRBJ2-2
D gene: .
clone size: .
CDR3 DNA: TGTGCCAGCAGCTTAATGTCCGGGGAGCTGTTTTTT
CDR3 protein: CASSLMSGELFF

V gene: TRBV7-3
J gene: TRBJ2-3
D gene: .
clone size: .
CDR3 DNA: TGTGCCAGCAGCTTAGGACTAAAGGCAGATACGCAGTATTTT
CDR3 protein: CASSLGLKADTQYF

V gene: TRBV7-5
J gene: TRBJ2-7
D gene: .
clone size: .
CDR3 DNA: TGTGCCAGAAGCTTAGGCCCGCCCTCAGGGTCGGGCTACGAGCAGTACTTC
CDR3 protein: CARSLGPPSGSGYEQYF

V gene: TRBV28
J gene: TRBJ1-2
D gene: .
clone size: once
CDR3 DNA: TGTGCCAGCGGTAGGTCGGGGGCAGGCTATGGCTACACCTTC
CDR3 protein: CASGRSGAGYGYTF

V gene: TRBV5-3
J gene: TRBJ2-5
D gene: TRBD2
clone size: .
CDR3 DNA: TGTGCCAGAAGCTTGGCGGGGACTAGCGGGGGGGTCCAAGAGACCCAGTACTTC
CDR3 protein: CARSLAGTSGGVQETQYF

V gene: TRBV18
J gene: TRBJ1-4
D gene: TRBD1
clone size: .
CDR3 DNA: TGTGCCAGCTCACCAATGAGACAGGGCAATGAAAAACTGTTTTTT
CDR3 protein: CASSPMRQGNEKLFF